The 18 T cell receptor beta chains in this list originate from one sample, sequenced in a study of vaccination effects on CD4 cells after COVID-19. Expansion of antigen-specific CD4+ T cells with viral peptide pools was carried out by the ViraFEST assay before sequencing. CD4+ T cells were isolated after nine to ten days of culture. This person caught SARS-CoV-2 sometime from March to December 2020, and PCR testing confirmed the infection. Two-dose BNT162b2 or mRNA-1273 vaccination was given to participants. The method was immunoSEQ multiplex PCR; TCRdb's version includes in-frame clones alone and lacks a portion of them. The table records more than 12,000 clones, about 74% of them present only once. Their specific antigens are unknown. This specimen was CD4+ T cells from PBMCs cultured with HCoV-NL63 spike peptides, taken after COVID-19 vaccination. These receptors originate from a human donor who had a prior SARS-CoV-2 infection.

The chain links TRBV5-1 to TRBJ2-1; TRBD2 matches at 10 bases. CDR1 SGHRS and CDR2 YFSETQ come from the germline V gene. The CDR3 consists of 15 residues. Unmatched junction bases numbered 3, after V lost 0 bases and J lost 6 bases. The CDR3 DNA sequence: TGCGCCAGCAGCTTGGGGACTAGCGGACTCAATGAGCAGTTCTTC. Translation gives CASSLGTSGLNEQFF.

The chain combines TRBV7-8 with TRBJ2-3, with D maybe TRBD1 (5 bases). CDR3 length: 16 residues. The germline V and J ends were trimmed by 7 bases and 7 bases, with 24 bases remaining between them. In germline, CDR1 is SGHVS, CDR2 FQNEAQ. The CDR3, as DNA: TGTGCCAGCACCCCTTTCAGGGCTAGTTTGGCGAATACGCAGTATTTT. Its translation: CASTPFRASLANTQYF.

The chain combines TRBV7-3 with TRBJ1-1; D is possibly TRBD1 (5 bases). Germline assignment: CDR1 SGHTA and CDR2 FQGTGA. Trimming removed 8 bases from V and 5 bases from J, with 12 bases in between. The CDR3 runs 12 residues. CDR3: CASGGVGTEAFF. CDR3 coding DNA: TGTGCCAGCGGGGGTGTTGGAACTGAAGCTTTCTTT.

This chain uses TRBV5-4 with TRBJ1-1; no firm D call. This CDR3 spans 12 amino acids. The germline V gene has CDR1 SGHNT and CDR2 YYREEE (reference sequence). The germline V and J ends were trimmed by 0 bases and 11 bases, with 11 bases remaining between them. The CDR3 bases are TGTGCCAGCAGCTTGGGGGCAGGAAGTGCTTTCTTT. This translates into CASSLGAGSAFF. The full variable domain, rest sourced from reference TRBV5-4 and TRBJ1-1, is ETGVTQSPTHLIKTRGQQVTLRCSSQSGHNTVSWYQQALGQGPQFIFQYYREEENGRGNFPPRFSGLQFPNYSSELNVNALELDDSALYLCASSLGAGSAFFGQGTRLTVV.

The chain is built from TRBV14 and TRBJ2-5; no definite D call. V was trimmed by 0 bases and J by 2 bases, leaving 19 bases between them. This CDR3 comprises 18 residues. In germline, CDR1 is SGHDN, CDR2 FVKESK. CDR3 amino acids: CASSQDTGSWGLQETQYF. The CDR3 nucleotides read TGTGCCAGCAGCCAAGATACGGGTAGCTGGGGATTGCAAGAGACCCAGTACTTC.

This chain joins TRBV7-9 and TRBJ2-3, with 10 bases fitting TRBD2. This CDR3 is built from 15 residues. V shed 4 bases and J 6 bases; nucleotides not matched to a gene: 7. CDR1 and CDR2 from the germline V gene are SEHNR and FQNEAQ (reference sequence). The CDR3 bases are TGTGCCAGCAGCTCTCTAGCGGGAGTGTCGGATACGCAGTATTTT. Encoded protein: CASSSLAGVSDTQYF.

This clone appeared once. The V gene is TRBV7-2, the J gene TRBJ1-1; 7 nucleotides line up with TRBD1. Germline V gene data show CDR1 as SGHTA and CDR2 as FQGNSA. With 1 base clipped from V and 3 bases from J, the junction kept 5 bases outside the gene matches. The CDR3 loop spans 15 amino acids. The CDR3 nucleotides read TGTGCCAGCAGCTTAGTCGGGGGACAGTACACTGAAGCTTTCTTT. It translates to CASSLVGGQYTEAFF.

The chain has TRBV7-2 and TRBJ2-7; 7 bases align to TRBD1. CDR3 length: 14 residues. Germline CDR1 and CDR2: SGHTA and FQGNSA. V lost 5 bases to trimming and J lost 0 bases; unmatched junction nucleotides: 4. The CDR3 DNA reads TGTGCCAGCAGCCAGGACAGGAGCTCCTACGAGCAGTACTTC. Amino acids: CASSQDRSSYEQYF.

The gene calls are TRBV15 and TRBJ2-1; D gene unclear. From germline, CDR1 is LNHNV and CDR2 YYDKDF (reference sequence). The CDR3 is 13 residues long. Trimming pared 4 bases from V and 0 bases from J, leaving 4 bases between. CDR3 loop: CATSISSYNEQFF. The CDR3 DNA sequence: TGTGCCACCAGCATTAGCTCCTACAATGAGCAGTTCTTC.

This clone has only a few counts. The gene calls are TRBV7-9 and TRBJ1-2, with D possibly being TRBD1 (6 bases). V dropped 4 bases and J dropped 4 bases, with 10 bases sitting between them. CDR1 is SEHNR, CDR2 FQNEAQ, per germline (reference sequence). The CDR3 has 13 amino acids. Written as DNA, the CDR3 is TGTGCCAGCAGCTGGACAGCGACCTATGGCTACACCTTC. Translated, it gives CASSWTATYGYTF.

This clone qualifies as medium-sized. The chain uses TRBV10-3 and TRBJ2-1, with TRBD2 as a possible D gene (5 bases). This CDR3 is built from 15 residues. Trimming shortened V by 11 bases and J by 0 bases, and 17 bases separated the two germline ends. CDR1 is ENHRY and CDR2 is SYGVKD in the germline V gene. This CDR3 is CASRADLSSYNEQFF. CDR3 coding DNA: TGTGCCTCCAGAGCGGACCTTAGCTCCTACAATGAGCAGTTCTTC.

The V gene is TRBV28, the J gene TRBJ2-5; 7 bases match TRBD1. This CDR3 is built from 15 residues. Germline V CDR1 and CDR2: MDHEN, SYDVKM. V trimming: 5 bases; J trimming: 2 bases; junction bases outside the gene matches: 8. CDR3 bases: TGTGCCAGCAGTCCACCGACAGGGCGTCAAGAGACCCAGTACTTC. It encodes CASSPPTGRQETQYF.

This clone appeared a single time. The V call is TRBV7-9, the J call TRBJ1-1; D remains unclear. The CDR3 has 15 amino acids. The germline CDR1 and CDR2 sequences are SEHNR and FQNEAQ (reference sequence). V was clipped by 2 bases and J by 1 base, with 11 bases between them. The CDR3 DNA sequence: TGTGCCAGCAGCTTATCTAGGACGAGGAACACTGAAGCTTTCTTT. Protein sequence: CASSLSRTRNTEAFF. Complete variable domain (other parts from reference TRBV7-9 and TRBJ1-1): DTGVSQNPRHKITKRGQNVTFRCDPISEHNRLYWYRQTLGQGPEFLTYFQNEAQLEKSRLLSDRFSAERPKGSFSTLEIQRTEQGDSAMYLCASSLSRTRNTEAFFGQGTRLTVV.

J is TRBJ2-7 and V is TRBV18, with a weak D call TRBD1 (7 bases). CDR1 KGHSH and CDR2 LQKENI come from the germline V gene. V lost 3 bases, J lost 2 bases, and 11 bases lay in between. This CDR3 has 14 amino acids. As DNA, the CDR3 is TGTGCCAGCTCACCCGGAGGGGGCACCTACGAGCAGTACTTC. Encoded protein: CASSPGGGTYEQYF.

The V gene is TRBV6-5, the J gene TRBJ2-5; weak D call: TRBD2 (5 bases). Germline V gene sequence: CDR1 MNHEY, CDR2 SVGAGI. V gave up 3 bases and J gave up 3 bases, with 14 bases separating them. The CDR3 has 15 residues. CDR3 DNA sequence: TGTGCCAGCAGTTATGGCCCGGCGGGTAAAGAGACCCAGTACTTC. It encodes CASSYGPAGKETQYF.

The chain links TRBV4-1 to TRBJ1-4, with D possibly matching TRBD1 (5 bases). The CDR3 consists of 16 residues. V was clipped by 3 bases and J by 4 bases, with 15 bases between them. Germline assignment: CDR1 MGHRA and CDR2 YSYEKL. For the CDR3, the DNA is TGCGCCAGCAGCCAGTCGGGACGGCTAATTAATGAAAAACTGTTTTTT. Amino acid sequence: CASSQSGRLINEKLFF.

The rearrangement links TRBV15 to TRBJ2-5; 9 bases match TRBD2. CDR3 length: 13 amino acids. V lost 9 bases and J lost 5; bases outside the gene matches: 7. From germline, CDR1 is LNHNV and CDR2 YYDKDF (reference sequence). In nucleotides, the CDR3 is TGTGCCACGCGGGGGGGCAGGAGGGAGACCCAGTACTTC. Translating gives CATRGGRRETQYF.

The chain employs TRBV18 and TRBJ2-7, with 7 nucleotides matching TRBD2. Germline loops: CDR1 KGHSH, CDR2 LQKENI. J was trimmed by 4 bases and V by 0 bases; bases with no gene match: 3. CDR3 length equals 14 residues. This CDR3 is CASSPPGLPYEQYF. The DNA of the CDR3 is TGTGCCAGCTCACCACCGGGACTACCTTACGAGCAGTACTTC.